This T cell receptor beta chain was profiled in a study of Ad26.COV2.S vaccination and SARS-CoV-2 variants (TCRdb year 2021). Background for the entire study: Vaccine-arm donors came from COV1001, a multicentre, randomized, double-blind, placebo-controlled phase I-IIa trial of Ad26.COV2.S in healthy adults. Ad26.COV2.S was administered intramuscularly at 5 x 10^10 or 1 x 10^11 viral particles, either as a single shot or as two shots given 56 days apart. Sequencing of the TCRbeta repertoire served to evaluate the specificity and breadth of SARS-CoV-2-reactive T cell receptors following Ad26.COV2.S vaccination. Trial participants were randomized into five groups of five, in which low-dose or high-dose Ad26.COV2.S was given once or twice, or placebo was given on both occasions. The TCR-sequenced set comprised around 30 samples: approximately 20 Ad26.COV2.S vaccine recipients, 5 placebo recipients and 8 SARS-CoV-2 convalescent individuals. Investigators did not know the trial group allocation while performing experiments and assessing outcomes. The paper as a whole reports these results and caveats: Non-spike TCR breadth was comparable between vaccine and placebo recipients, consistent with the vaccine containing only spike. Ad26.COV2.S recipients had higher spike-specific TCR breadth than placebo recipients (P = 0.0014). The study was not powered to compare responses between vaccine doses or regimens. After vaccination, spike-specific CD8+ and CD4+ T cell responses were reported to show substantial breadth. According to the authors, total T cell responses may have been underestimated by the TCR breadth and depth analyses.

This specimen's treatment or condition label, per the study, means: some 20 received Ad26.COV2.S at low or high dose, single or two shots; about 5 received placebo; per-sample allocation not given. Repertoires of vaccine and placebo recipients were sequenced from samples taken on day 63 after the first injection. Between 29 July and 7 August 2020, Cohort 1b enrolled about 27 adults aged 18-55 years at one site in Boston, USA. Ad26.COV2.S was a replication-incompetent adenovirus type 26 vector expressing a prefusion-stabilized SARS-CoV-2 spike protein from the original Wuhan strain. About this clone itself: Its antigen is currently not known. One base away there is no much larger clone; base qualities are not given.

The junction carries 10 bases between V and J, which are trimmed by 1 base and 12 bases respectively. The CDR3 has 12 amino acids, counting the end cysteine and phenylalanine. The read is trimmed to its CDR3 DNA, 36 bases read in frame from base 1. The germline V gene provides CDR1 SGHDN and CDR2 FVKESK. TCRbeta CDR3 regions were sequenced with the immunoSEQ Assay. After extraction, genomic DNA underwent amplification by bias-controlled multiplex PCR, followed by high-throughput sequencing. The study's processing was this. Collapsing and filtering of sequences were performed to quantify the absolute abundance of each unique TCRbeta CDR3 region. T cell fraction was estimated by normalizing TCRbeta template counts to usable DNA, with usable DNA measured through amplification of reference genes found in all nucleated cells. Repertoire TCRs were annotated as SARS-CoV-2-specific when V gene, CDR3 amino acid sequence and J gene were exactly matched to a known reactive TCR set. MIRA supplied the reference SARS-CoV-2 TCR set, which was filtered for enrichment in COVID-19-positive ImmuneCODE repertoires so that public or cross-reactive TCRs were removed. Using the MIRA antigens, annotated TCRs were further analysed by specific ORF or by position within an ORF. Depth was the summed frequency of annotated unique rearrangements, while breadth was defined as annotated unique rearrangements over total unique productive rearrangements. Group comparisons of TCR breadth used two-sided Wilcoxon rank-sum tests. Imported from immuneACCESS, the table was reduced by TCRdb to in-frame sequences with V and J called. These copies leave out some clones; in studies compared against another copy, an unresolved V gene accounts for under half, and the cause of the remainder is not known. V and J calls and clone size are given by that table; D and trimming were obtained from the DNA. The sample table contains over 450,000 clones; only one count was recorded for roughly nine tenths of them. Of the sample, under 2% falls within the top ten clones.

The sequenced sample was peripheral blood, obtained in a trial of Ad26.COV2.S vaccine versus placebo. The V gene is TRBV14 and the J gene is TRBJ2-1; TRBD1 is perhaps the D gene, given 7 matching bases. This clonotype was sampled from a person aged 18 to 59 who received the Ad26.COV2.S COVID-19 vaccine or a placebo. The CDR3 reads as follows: CASSQVQGGQFF. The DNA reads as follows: TGTGCCAGCAGCCAAGTTCAGGGGGGGCAGTTCTTC.